This T cell receptor beta chain appears in the sequencing data of a study of OX40 agonist ivuxolimab in advanced cancers. In the study overall: One patient with hepatocellular carcinoma and two with cutaneous melanoma, three in all, had partial responses.

Germline assignment: CDR1 LNHDA and CDR2 SQIVND (reference sequence). The CDR3 runs to 12 residues. Deletions cut 4 bases from V and 12 bases from J, with 13 bases between. It was autoimmune disease history or systemic immunosuppression that excluded patients. Sampling times: baseline, cycle 4 day 1, cycle 7 day 1. TCRdb's table, derived via immunoSEQ multiplex PCR, lists solely in-frame clones and lacks some. The repertoire has about 94,000 clones, around 91% of them found once; the top ten carry about 0.81%. The TCR comes from an adult with an advanced solid tumor such as melanoma, head and neck, liver or kidney cancer. V is TRBV19 and J is TRBJ1-5; possibly TRBD1 for D (6 bases). The sequencing here drew on CD4+ or CD8+ T cells sorted from blood, taken in a trial of the OX40 agonist ivuxolimab. CDR3 DNA sequence: TGTGCCAGTAGTACGACGAGGGGGGACCAGCATTTT. It encodes CASSTTRGDQHF.